Below, one T cell receptor beta chain is given with its context. What it binds is unknown. The record originates from a study of siplizumab effects on memory and regulatory T cells. Study-wide results and caveats: The authors did not confirm suppressive function in proliferating Tregs from siplizumab cultures.

Trimming cost V 6 bases and J 4 bases, with 14 bases left between them. CDR3 size: 14 residues. From germline, CDR1 is ENHRY and CDR2 SYGVKD. Assay used: immunoSEQ multiplex PCR; TCRdb lists only in-frame clones, some missing. The sample includes roughly 100,000 clones, about 92% of them seen just once. V gene TRBV10-3 combines with J gene TRBJ2-3; perhaps TRBD2 as D (5 bases). The sequence was collected from a human donor in good health. What was sequenced was CD4+ T cells sorted from blood. The CDR3 nucleotides are TGTGCCATCAGCCAGACCCTAGCATCAGATACGCAGTATTTT. Amino acid sequence: CAISQTLASDTQYF.